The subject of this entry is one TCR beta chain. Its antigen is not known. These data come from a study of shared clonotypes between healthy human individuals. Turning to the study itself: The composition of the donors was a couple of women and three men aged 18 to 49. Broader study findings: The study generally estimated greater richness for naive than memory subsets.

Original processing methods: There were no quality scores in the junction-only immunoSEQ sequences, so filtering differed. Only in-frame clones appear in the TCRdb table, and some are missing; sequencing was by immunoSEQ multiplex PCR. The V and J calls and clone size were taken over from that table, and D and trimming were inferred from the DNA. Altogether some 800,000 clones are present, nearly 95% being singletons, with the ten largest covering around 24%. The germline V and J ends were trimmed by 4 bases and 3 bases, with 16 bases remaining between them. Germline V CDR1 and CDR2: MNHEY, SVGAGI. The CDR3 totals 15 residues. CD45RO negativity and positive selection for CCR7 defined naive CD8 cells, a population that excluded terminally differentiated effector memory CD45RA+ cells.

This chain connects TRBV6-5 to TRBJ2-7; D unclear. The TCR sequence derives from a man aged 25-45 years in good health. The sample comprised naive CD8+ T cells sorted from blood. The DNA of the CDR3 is TGTGCCAGCAGTTCCGACTTGATCCATAACTACGAGCAGTACTTC. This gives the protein CASSSDLIHNYEQYF.